Listed below are T cell receptor beta chains from one sample, sequenced in a study of response to subunit inactivated influenza vaccine. Each CDR3 protein gets one entry after TCRdb re-called the RT-PCR reads with MiXCR. The sample consists of 550,000 to 650,000 distinct CDR3 sequences, approximately 12% of them appearing once. The source was PBMCs from blood, collected on the day of vaccination. The receptors here all came from a man aged 45 to 65 who received an inactivated influenza vaccine. Each CDR3 is given with its conserved first and last residue. Each record gives: clone size, J gene, D gene, V gene, CDR3 protein, CDR3 DNA. D genes are given only for firm matches. The size of a clone is reported for some rows only, either as once, few or many, or as a class for expanded clones.

clone_size: few
j_call: TRBJ2-1
d_call: .
v_call: TRBV7-8
cdr3_aa: CASRRTLGGSYNEQFF
cdr3_nt: TGTGCCAGCAGACGTACGTTGGGAGGATCCTACAATGAGCAGTTCTTC

clone_size: many
j_call: TRBJ1-5
d_call: .
v_call: TRBV7-2
cdr3_aa: CASSLGYGHRAQHF
cdr3_nt: TGTGCCAGCAGCTTAGGGTACGGGCACCGGGCCCAGCATTTT

clone_size: .
j_call: TRBJ2-7
d_call: .
v_call: TRBV9
cdr3_aa: CASSVDGQLGSEQYF
cdr3_nt: TGTGCCAGCAGCGTAGATGGGCAGCTCGGTTCCGAGCAGTACTTC

clone_size: .
j_call: TRBJ1-4
d_call: .
v_call: TRBV28
cdr3_aa: CASRPGRIEKLFF
cdr3_nt: TGTGCCAGCAGACCCGGAAGAATTGAAAAACTGTTTTTT

clone_size: few
j_call: TRBJ1-2
d_call: .
v_call: TRBV7-9
cdr3_aa: CSSSRGSGGYTF
cdr3_nt: TGTTCCAGCTCCCGGGGATCTGGAGGCTACACCTTC

clone_size: .
j_call: TRBJ2-3
d_call: .
v_call: TRBV5-1
cdr3_aa: CASSPYTADTQYF
cdr3_nt: TGCGCCAGCAGCCCTTACACCGCAGATACGCAGTATTTT

clone_size: many
j_call: TRBJ1-6
d_call: .
v_call: TRBV20-1
cdr3_aa: CSASYSFEGSPLHF
cdr3_nt: TGCAGTGCTAGCTATTCGTTTGAGGGTTCACCCCTCCACTTT

clone_size: few
j_call: TRBJ2-5
d_call: TRBD2
v_call: TRBV18
cdr3_aa: CASSDQPGLAGQETQYF
cdr3_nt: TGTGCCAGCTCCGACCAACCGGGACTAGCGGGACAAGAGACCCAGTACTTC

clone_size: .
j_call: TRBJ2-7
d_call: TRBD2
v_call: TRBV28
cdr3_aa: CASSLYGLAGNYEQYF
cdr3_nt: TGTGCCAGCAGTTTATACGGACTAGCGGGGAACTACGAGCAGTACTTC

clone_size: .
j_call: TRBJ2-7
d_call: TRBD1
v_call: TRBV2
cdr3_aa: CASKGAPGGYEQYF
cdr3_nt: TGTGCCAGCAAAGGGGCGCCAGGGGGCTACGAGCAGTACTTC

clone_size: .
j_call: TRBJ2-6
d_call: .
v_call: TRBV2
cdr3_aa: CASSWDKKSSGANVLTF
cdr3_nt: TGTGCCAGCAGTTGGGACAAGAAAAGCTCTGGGGCCAACGTCCTGACTTTC

clone_size: few
j_call: TRBJ2-1
d_call: .
v_call: TRBV5-6
cdr3_aa: CASVRANEQFF
cdr3_nt: TGTGCCAGCGTAAGGGCTAATGAGCAGTTCTTC

clone_size: few
j_call: TRBJ2-6
d_call: .
v_call: TRBV4-1
cdr3_aa: CASSQDRVTASGANVLTF
cdr3_nt: TGCGCCAGCAGCCAAGATCGAGTGACAGCCTCTGGGGCCAACGTCCTGACTTTC

clone_size: .
j_call: TRBJ1-2
d_call: .
v_call: TRBV15
cdr3_aa: CATSREAVTGENGYTF
cdr3_nt: TGTGCCACCAGCAGAGAAGCAGTGACGGGGGAGAATGGCTACACCTTC

clone_size: .
j_call: TRBJ2-3
d_call: .
v_call: TRBV6-2/TRBV6-3
cdr3_aa: CASIPSRNVGTQYF
cdr3_nt: TGTGCCAGCATCCCTAGCAGAAACGTCGGTACGCAGTATTTT

clone_size: many
j_call: TRBJ2-7
d_call: .
v_call: TRBV9
cdr3_aa: CASNEFGGVYEQYF
cdr3_nt: TGTGCCAGCAACGAATTTGGCGGGGTCTACGAGCAGTACTTC

clone_size: .
j_call: TRBJ2-5
d_call: .
v_call: TRBV7-2
cdr3_aa: CASSLRSGAQYF
cdr3_nt: TGTGCCAGCAGCTTACGAAGTGGGGCCCAGTACTTC

clone_size: many
j_call: TRBJ2-1
d_call: TRBD2
v_call: TRBV20-1
cdr3_aa: CSAHSGSLDEQFF
cdr3_nt: TGCAGTGCTCATAGCGGGAGTCTCGATGAGCAGTTCTTC

clone_size: few
j_call: TRBJ2-3
d_call: .
v_call: TRBV5-1
cdr3_aa: CASSLVAVFRTDTQYF
cdr3_nt: TGCGCCAGCAGCTTGGTCGCGGTTTTCCGCACAGATACGCAGTATTTT

clone_size: many
j_call: TRBJ2-3
d_call: TRBD1
v_call: TRBV7-9
cdr3_aa: CASSPGQGETDTQYF
cdr3_nt: TGTGCCAGCAGCCCCGGACAGGGTGAGACAGATACGCAGTATTTT

clone_size: .
j_call: TRBJ2-3
d_call: .
v_call: TRBV6-2/TRBV6-3
cdr3_aa: CASSLGLSPSTDTQYF
cdr3_nt: TGTGCCAGCAGTCTGGGACTGAGCCCTAGCACAGATACGCAGTATTTT

clone_size: .
j_call: TRBJ2-7
d_call: TRBD1
v_call: TRBV28
cdr3_aa: CASSSPGTGYSYEQYF
cdr3_nt: TGTGCCAGCAGTTCCCCCGGGACAGGGTACTCCTACGAGCAGTACTTC

clone_size: few
j_call: TRBJ1-2
d_call: .
v_call: TRBV20-1
cdr3_aa: CSAQGRGYTF
cdr3_nt: TGCAGTGCCCAGGGACGGGGCTACACCTTC

clone_size: .
j_call: TRBJ2-3
d_call: .
v_call: TRBV15
cdr3_aa: CATSGSLGTDTQYF
cdr3_nt: TGTGCCACCAGCGGCAGTCTGGGTACAGATACGCAGTATTTT

clone_size: few
j_call: TRBJ2-7
d_call: TRBD1
v_call: TRBV15
cdr3_aa: CATSGTGTEKTYEQYF
cdr3_nt: TGTGCCACCAGCGGAACCGGGACAGAAAAAACCTACGAGCAGTACTTC

clone_size: .
j_call: TRBJ1-1
d_call: .
v_call: TRBV12-3/TRBV12-4
cdr3_aa: CASSFGGFNAFF
cdr3_nt: TGTGCCAGCAGTTTTGGGGGGTTCAATGCTTTCTTT

clone_size: few
j_call: TRBJ2-7
d_call: TRBD1
v_call: TRBV4-3
cdr3_aa: CASSQDWDSRQYF
cdr3_nt: TGCGCCAGCAGCCAAGATTGGGACAGTCGACAGTACTTC

clone_size: many
j_call: TRBJ1-1
d_call: .
v_call: TRBV2
cdr3_aa: CASSTRQNTEAFF
cdr3_nt: TGTGCCAGCAGTACCAGACAGAACACTGAAGCTTTCTTT

clone_size: .
j_call: TRBJ2-6
d_call: TRBD1
v_call: TRBV28
cdr3_aa: CASRPISGGYSGANVLTF
cdr3_nt: TGTGCCAGCAGACCTATCTCAGGGGGCTATTCTGGGGCCAACGTCCTGACTTTC

clone_size: few
j_call: TRBJ2-7
d_call: TRBD1
v_call: TRBV19
cdr3_aa: CASSITDRVPTYEQYF
cdr3_nt: TGTGCCAGTAGTATTACGGACAGGGTCCCCACCTACGAGCAGTACTTC

clone_size: .
j_call: TRBJ2-4
d_call: .
v_call: TRBV29-1
cdr3_aa: CSVEGRAKNIQYF
cdr3_nt: TGCAGCGTTGAGGGGCGAGCCAAAAACATTCAGTACTTC

clone_size: .
j_call: TRBJ2-7
d_call: TRBD1
v_call: TRBV6-5
cdr3_aa: CASSYSNGQGYEQYF
cdr3_nt: TGTGCCAGCAGTTACTCGAACGGACAGGGATACGAGCAGTACTTC